The 9 T cell receptor beta chains listed next were all sequenced from one sample in a study of molecular identifiers for immune sequencing clone quantification. TCRdb itself ran the PCR reads through MiXCR, one entry per CDR3 protein. The sample consists of about half a million distinct CDR3 sequences, about a quarter of them appearing once. The sequencing sample was made of naive CD8+ T cells from blood, with Jurkat cell RNA spiked in. Subset meaning: FACS-sorted CD8+CD4-CCR7+CD45RA+ naive T cells. These receptors were taken from a human donor in good health. Some libraries in this study had Jurkat cell RNA spiked in.

The CDR3 DNA follows: TGTGCCAGCAGTTTATCCAGGTTTAGCAATCAGCCCCAGCATTTT. It specifies CASSLSRFSNQPQHF. This chain links TRBV27 with TRBJ1-5; D remains ambiguous. Per the germline V gene, CDR1 is MNHEY and CDR2 is SMNVEV (reference sequence). Trimming took off 0 bases at V and 0 bases at J, with 6 bases between the two ends. This CDR3 contains 15 residues.

The genes are TRBV6-5 and TRBJ2-7; TRBD1 matches at 7 bases. The CDR3 runs to 16 residues. CDR1 is MNHEY and CDR2 is SVGAGI in the germline V gene. Trimming cost V 2 bases and J 1 base; bases outside gene matches: 8. The CDR3 nucleotides read TGTGCCAGCAGTTACGGCCGGGACAGCCCATCCTACGAGCAGTACTTC. This encodes CASSYGRDSPSYEQYF.

This clonotype showed up just once. A much larger clone lies a single base off, so this may be a read error. Since no conserved phenylalanine or tryptophan closes the CDR3, a read error is the likely cause. The chain is built from TRBV29-1 and TRBJ2-7, with 9 bases aligning to TRBD2. This CDR3 is 13 amino acids long. With 4 bases clipped from V and 6 bases from J, the junction kept 7 bases outside the gene matches. Germline V gene data show CDR1 as SQVTM and CDR2 as ANQGSEA. The CDR3 sequence: CSVVGGRALEQYL. CDR3 bases: TGCAGCGTTGTAGGCGGGAGGGCCCTCGAGCAGTACCTC.

A word on this clonotype: The junction does not match germline at one end; this may be a read error. The chain links TRBV10-3 to TRBJ2-7; D remains unclear. Germline V gene sequence: CDR1 ENHRY, CDR2 SYGVKD. The CDR3 has 14 residues. CDR3 residues: CAISEPGGRYEEYF. CDR3 bases: TGTGCCATCAGTGAGCCGGGTGGCCGCTACGAGGAGTACTTC.

At least ten counts were recorded for this clonotype. V and J are TRBV4-1 and TRBJ1-5; D uncertain. The CDR3 has 15 residues. The V gene's germline CDR1 is MGHRA and CDR2 YSYEKL. The V end lost 0 bases, the J end lost 5 bases, and 11 bases lay between the germline ends. CDR3 DNA sequence: TGCGCCAGCAGCCAAGATGAAGGGTCCTATCAGCCCCAGCATTTT. It codes for CASSQDEGSYQPQHF.

CDR3 loop: CSARESWTSVETQYF. CDR3 bases: TGCAGTGCTAGAGAGTCATGGACTAGCGTTGAGACCCAGTACTTC. J is TRBJ2-5 and V is TRBV20-1; 9 nucleotides agree with TRBD2. The CDR3 covers 15 residues. V shed 0 bases, J shed 5 bases, and the junction held 7 bases outside the gene matches. CDR1 and CDR2 from the germline V gene are DFQATT and SNEGSKA (reference sequence).

Many counts were recorded for this clonotype. The chain is built from TRBV7-2 and TRBJ2-1; no reliable D call. V gave up 6 bases and J gave up 3 bases, with 3 bases separating them. Germline values: CDR1 SGHTA, CDR2 FQGNSA. The CDR3 is 11 residues long. For the CDR3, the DNA is TGTGCCAGCAGAGTCTACAATGAGCAGTTCTTC. It yields the protein CASRVYNEQFF.

The V call is TRBV24-1, the J call TRBJ2-3, with D tentatively TRBD2 (6 bases). CDR3 size: 16 residues. CDR1 is KGHDR, CDR2 SFDVKD, per germline. Trimming took 4 bases from V and 5 from J, leaving 18 bases between them. The CDR3 region has the DNA TGTGCCACCAGTGAGGCCGGGACTCTCAGGCAAGATACGCAGTATTTT. Translation: CATSEAGTLRQDTQYF.

This clonotype has more than one count but fewer than ten. The rearrangement uses TRBV11-2 and TRBJ2-3; 7 positions agree with TRBD2. The CDR3 loop spans 14 amino acids. Germline V gives CDR1 SGHAT, CDR2 FQNNGV. V was clipped by 6 bases and J by 5 bases; unmatched bases: 8. The CDR3 is CASRFGPGGDTQYF. CDR3 DNA: TGTGCCAGCAGATTCGGGCCGGGAGGAGATACGCAGTATTTT.